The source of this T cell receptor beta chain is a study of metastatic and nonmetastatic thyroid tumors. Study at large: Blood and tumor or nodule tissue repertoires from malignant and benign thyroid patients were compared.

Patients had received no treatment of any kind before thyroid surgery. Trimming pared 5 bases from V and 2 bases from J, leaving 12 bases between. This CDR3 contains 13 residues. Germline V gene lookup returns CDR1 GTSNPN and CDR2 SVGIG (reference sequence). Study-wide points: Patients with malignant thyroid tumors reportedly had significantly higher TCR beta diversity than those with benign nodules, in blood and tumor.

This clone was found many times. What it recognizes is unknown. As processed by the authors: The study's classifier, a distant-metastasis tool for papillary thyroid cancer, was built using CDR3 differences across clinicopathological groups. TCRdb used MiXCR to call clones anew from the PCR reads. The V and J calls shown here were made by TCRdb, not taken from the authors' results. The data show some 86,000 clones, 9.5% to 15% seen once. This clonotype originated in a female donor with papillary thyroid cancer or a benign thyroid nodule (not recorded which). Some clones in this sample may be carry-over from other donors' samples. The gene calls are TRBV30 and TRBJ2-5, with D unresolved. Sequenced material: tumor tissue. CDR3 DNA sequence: TGTGCCTGGTCCCCGGCCCCTCAAGAGACCCAGTACTTC. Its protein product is CAWSPAPQETQYF.